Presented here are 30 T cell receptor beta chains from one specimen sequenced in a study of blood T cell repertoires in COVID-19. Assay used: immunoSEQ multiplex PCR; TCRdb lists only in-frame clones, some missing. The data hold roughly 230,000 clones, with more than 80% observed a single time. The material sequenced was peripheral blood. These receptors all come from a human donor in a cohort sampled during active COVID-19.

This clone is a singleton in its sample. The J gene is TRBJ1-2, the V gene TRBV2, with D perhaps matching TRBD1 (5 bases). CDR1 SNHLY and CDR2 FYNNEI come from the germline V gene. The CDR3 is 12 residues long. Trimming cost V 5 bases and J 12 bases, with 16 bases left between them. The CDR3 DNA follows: TGTGCCAGCAGTTTCCGGTCGGAAGGGGACACCTTC. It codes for CASSFRSEGDTF.

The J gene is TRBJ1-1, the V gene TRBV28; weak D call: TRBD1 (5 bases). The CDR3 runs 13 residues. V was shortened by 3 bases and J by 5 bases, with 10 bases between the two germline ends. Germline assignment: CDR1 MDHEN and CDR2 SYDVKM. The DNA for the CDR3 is TGTGCCAGCAGTTTCCGACAGTCAACTGAAGCTTTCTTT. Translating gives CASSFRQSTEAFF.

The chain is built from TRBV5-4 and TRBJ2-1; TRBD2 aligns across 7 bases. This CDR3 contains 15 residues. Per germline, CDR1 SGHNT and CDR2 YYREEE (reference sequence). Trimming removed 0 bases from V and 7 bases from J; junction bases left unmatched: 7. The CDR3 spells CASSLGAGEGNEQFF. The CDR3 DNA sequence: TGTGCCAGCAGCTTGGGCGCGGGAGAGGGGAATGAGCAGTTCTTC.

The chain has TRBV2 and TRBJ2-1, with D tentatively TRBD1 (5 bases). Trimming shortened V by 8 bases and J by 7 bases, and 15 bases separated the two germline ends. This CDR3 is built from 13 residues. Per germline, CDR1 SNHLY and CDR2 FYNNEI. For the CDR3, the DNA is TGTGCCAGCGGTGCGACAGCGTGGAATGAGCAGTTCTTC. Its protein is CASGATAWNEQFF.

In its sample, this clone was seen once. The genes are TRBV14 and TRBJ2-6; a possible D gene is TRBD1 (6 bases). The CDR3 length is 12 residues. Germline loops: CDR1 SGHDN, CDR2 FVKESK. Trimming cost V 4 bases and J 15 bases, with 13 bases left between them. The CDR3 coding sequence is TGTGCCAGCAGCCTTTTCAGGGGATCCCTGACTTTC. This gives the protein CASSLFRGSLTF.

The CDR3 region is CASRLRQGAEPLHF. The DNA for the CDR3 is TGCGCCAGCAGACTCCGACAGGGGGCGGAACCCCTCCACTTT. J is TRBJ1-6 and V is TRBV23-1; TRBD1 agrees at 10 bases. TRBV23-1 is labeled an ORF, and its function is uncertain. V was clipped by 6 bases and J by 12 bases; unmatched bases: 8. The CDR3 has 14 amino acids.

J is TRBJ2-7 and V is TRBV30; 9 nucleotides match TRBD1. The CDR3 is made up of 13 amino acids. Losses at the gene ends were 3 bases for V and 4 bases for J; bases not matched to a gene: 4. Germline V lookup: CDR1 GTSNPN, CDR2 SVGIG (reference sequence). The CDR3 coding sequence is TGTGCCTGGAGGGGACAGGGTTGGTACGAGCAGTACTTC. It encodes CAWRGQGWYEQYF. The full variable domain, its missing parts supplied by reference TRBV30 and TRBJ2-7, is SQTIHQWPATLVQPVGSPLSLECTVEGTSNPNLYWYRQAAGRGLQLLFYSVGIGQISSEVPQNLSASRPQDRQFILSSKKLLLSDSGFYLCAWRGQGWYEQYFGPGTRLTVT.

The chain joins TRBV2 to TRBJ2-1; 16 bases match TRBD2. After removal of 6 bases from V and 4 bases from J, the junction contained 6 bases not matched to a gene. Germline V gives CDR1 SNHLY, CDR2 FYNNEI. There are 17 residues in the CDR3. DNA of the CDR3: TGTGCCAGCAGCTCCGGGACTAGCGGGAGGGGTTACAATGAGCAGTTCTTC. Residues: CASSSGTSGRGYNEQFF.

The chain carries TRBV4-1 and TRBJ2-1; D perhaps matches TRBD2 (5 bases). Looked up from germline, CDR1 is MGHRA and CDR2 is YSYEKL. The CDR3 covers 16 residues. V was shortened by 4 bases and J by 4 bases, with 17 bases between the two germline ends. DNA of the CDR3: TGCGCCAGCAGCCCTCGAGGGAGCGGATCGTACAATGAGCAGTTCTTC. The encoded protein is CASSPRGSGSYNEQFF.

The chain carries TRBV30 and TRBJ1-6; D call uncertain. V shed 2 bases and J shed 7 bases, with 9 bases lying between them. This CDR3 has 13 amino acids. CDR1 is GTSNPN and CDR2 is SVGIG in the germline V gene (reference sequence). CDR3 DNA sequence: TGTGCCTGGAGTCCCTCGGGGAATTCACCCCTCCACTTT. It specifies CAWSPSGNSPLHF.

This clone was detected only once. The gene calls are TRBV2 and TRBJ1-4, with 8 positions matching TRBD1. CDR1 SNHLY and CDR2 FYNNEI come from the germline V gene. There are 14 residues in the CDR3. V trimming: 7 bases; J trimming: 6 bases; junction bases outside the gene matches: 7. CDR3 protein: CASKGAGGYEKLFF. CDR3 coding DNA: TGTGCCAGCAAGGGGGCAGGGGGCTATGAAAAACTGTTTTTT.

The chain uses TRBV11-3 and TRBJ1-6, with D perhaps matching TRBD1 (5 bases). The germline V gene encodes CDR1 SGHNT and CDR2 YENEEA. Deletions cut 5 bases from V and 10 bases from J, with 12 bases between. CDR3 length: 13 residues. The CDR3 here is CASSRDLGSPLHF. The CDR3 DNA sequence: TGTGCCAGCAGCCGGGACTTGGGATCACCCCTCCACTTT. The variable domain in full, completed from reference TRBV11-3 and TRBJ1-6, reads EAGVVQSPRYKIIEKKQPVAFWCNPISGHNTLYWYLQNLGQGPELLIRYENEEAVDDSQLPKDRFSAERLKGVDSTLKIQPAELGDSAVYLCASSRDLGSPLHFGNGTRLTVT.

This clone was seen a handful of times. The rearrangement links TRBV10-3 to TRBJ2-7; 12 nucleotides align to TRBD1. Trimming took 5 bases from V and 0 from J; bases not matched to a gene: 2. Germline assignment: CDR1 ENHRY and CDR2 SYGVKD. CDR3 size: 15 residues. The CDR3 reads CAISSGQGASYEQYF. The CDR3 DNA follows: TGTGCCATCAGTTCGGGACAGGGGGCCTCCTACGAGCAGTACTTC.

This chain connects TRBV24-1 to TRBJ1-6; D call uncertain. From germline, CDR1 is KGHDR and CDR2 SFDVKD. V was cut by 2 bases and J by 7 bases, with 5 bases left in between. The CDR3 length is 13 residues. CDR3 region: CATSDSGNSPLHF. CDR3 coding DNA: TGTGCCACCAGTGATTCGGGGAATTCACCCCTCCACTTT.

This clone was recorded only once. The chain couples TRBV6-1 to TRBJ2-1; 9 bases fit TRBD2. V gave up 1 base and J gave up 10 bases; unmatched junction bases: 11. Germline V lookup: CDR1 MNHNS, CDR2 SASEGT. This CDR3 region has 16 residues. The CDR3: CASSEVFAGGPLEQFF. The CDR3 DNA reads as TGTGCCAGCAGTGAAGTGTTTGCGGGGGGGCCTCTCGAGCAGTTCTTC.

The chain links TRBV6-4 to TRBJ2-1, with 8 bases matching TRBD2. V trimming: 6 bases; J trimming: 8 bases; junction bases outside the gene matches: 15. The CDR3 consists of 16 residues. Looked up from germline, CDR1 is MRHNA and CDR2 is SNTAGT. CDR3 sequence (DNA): TGTGCCAGCAGCCCCGACGGACTAGCCGATGTCTATGAGCAGTTCTTC. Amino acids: CASSPDGLADVYEQFF.

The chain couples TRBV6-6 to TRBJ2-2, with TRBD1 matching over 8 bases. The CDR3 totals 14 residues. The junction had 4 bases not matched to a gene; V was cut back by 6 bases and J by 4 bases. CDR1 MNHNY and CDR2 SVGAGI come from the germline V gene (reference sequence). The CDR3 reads CASRQGASTGELFF. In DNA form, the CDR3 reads TGTGCCAGCAGGCAGGGGGCTAGCACCGGGGAGCTGTTTTTT.

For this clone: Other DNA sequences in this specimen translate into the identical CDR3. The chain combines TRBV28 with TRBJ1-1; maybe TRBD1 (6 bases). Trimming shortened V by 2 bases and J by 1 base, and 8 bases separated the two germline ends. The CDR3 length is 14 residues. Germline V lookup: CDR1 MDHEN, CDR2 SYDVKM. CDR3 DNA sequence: TGTGCCAGCAGTTTAGGGGGGGCGAACACTGAAGCTTTCTTT. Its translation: CASSLGGANTEAFF.

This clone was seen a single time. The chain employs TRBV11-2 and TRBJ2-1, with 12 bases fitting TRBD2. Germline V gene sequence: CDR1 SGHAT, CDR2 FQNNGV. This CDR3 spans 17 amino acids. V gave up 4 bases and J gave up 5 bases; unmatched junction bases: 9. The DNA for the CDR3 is TGTGCCAGCAGCTACCGGCTAGCGGGGGGGACAAACAATGAGCAGTTCTTC. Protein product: CASSYRLAGGTNNEQFF.

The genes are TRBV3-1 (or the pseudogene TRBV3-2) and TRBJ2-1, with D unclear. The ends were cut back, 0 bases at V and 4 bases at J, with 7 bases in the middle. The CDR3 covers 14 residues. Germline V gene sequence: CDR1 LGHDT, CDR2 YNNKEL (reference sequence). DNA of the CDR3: TGTGCCAGCAGCCAAGAAAGAGTTTACAATGAGCAGTTCTTC. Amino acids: CASSQERVYNEQFF.

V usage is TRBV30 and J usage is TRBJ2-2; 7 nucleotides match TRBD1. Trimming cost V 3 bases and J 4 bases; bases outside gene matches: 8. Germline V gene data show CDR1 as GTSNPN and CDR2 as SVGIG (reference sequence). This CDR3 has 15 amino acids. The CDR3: CAWSTGVKRTGELFF. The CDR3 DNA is TGTGCCTGGAGCACAGGGGTTAAACGCACCGGGGAGCTGTTTTTT.

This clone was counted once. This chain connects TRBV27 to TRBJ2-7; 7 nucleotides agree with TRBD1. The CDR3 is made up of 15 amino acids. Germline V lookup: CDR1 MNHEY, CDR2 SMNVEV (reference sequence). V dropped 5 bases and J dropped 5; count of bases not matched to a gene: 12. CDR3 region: CASSPTRGQRNEQYF. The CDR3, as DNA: TGTGCCAGCAGTCCAACCAGGGGACAGAGAAACGAGCAGTACTTC.

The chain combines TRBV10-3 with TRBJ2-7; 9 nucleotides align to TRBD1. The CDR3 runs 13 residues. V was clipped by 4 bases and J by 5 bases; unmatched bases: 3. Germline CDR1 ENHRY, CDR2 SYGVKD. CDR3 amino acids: CAISGTGGHEQYF. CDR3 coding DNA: TGTGCCATCAGTGGAACAGGGGGCCACGAGCAGTACTTC.

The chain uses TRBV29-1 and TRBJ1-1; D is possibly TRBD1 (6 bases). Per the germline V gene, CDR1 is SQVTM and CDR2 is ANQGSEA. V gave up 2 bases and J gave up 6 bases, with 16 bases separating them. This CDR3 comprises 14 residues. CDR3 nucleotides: TGCAGCGTTGAAAGGGGCAGGGGCATGGCTGAAGCTTTCTTT. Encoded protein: CSVERGRGMAEAFF.

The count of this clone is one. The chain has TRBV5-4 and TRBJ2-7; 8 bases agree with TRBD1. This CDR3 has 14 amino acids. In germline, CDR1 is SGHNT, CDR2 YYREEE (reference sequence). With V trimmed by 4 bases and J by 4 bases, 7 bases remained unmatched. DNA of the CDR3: TGTGCCAGCAGCGCCGGACAGGGTTTGTACGAGCAGTACTTC. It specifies CASSAGQGLYEQYF.

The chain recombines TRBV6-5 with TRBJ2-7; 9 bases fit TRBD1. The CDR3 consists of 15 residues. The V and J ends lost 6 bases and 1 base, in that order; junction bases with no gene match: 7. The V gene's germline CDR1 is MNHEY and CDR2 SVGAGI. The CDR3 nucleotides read TGTGCCAGCAGCCGAGGGACAGGGATATCCTACGAGCAGTACTTC. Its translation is CASSRGTGISYEQYF.

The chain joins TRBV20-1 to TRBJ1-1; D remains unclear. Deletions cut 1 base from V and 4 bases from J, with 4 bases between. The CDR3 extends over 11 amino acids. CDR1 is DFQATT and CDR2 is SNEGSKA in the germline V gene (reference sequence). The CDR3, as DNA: TGCAGTGCTAGAGGAGGCACTGAAGCTTTCTTT. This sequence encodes CSARGGTEAFF.

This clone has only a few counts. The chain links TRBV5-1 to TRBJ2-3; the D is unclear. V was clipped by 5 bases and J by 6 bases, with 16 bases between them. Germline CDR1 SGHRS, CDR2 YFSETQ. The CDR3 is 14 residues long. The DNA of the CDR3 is TGCGCCAGCAGTCGAGGAGAAACGAGGGATACGCAGTATTTT. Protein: CASSRGETRDTQYF.

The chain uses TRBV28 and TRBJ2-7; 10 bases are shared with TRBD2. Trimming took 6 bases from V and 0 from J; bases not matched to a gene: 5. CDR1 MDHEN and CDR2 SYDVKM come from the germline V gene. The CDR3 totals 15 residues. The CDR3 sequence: CASRTPSGSSYEQYF. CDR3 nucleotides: TGTGCCAGCAGAACTCCTAGCGGGAGCTCCTACGAGCAGTACTTC.

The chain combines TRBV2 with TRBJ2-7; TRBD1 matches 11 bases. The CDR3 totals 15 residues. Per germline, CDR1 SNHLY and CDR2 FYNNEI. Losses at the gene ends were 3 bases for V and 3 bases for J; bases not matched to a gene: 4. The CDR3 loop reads CASSDPGTGGYEQYF. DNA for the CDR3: TGTGCCAGCAGTGATCCCGGGACAGGGGGCTACGAGCAGTACTTC.